This paragraph covers one T cell receptor (beta chain) sequence. Its antigen is as yet unknown. With 3 bases removed from V and 6 bases from J, the gap between germline ends came to 5 bases. Germline V gene data show CDR1 as SGDLS and CDR2 as YYNGEE. The CDR3 has 11 residues. The data were produced by immunoSEQ multiplex PCR, yet TCRdb's version contains in-frame clones alone and is incomplete. This sample has tens of thousands of clones, with approximately 92% found just once. This sample stems from a study of OX40 agonist ivuxolimab in advanced cancers. In the study overall: Ivuxolimab, an agonistic anti-OX40 (CD134) antibody, was given to patients. Every patient in dose escalation had hepatocellular carcinoma, melanoma, renal cell or head and neck cancer.

Study findings and constraints: It was not determined which antigens were specifically recognized by the peripheral T cells that had undergone clonal expansion.

The gene calls are TRBV9 and TRBJ2-3; D ambiguous. The sequence derives from an adult with an advanced solid tumor such as melanoma, head and neck, liver or kidney cancer. The source material was CD4+ or CD8+ T cells sorted from blood, sampled in a trial of the OX40 agonist ivuxolimab. The CDR3 protein is CASSASDTQYF. In DNA form, the CDR3 reads TGTGCCAGCAGCGCGTCGGATACGCAGTATTTT.